Below, 9 T cell receptor beta chains from the same sample are listed, as sequenced in a study of blood T cell repertoires in COVID-19. Profiling relied on immunoSEQ multiplex PCR, and the TCRdb table lists in-frame clones only, not all of them. The data show 350,000 or so clones, about 90% seen once. Sequenced material: PBMCs or T cells enriched from blood (not recorded which). The source of these receptors is a woman in her 30s who had recovered from COVID-19.

The chain combines TRBV18 with TRBJ1-2, with D maybe TRBD1 (6 bases). The V gene lost 3 bases and the J gene lost 3 bases, with 11 bases spanning the gap. CDR1 is KGHSH, CDR2 LQKENI, per germline. The CDR3 runs 14 residues. The CDR3 spells CASSPYRQDYGYTF. As DNA, the CDR3 is TGTGCCAGCTCACCTTACCGACAGGACTATGGCTACACCTTC.

This clone appeared a few times. The J gene is TRBJ1-1, the V gene TRBV5-4; 10 nucleotides align to TRBD1. The CDR3 has 14 residues. Germline CDR1 reads SGHNT; CDR2 reads YYREEE (reference sequence). V lost 0 bases and J lost 4; bases outside the gene matches: 0. The CDR3 DNA reads as TGTGCCAGCAGCTTGGGACAGGGGGCCACTGAAGCTTTCTTT. As protein: CASSLGQGATEAFF.

The chain is built from TRBV28 and TRBJ2-3; D unclear. The CDR3 has 12 residues. The germline V and J ends were trimmed by 4 bases and 2 bases, with 4 bases remaining between them. Germline V lookup: CDR1 MDHEN, CDR2 SYDVKM. The CDR3 region is CASSSLTDTQYF. CDR3 nucleotide sequence: TGTGCCAGCAGTTCCCTCACAGATACGCAGTATTTT. The full variable domain, in which reference TRBV28 and TRBJ2-3 provide the parts outside the CDR3, is DVKVTQSSRYLVKRTGEKVFLECVQDMDHENMFWYRQDPGLGLRLIYFSYDVKMKEKGDIPEGYSVSREKKERFSLILESASTNQTSMYLCASSSLTDTQYFGPGTRLTVL.

This clone occurred once. The chain recombines TRBV5-8 with TRBJ2-2; 7 bases fit TRBD2. V was pared by 5 bases and J by 2 bases, with 3 bases of the junction left unmatched. The germline CDR1 and CDR2 sequences are SGHTS and YDEGEE. This CDR3 has 14 residues. The CDR3 DNA sequence: TGTGCCAGCAGGGCGGGACTAAACACCGGGGAGCTGTTTTTT. As protein: CASRAGLNTGELFF.

CDR3 sequence reads: CASTSSGIAKNIQYF. In DNA form, the CDR3 reads TGTGCCAGCACCAGTAGCGGGATAGCCAAAAACATTCAGTACTTC. The V gene is TRBV5-6, the J gene TRBJ2-4, with 8 bases that match TRBD2. This CDR3 has 15 residues. Germline V gene sequence: CDR1 SGHDT, CDR2 YYEEEE. The V segment lost 6 bases and the J segment 0 bases; nucleotides outside the gene matches: 5.

In this sample, this clone turned up once. The chain is built from TRBV7-2 and TRBJ2-3; 9 bases fit TRBD1. Germline CDR1 is SGHTA and CDR2 is FQGNSA. Unmatched junction bases numbered 11, after V lost 4 bases and J lost 6 bases. This CDR3 comprises 16 residues. The CDR3 sequence: CASSYPGQGLLDTQYF. CDR3 nucleotide sequence: TGTGCCAGCAGCTACCCGGGACAGGGTCTTTTGGATACGCAGTATTTT.

The chain uses TRBV6-5 and TRBJ2-7; D possibly corresponds to TRBD1 (6 bases). There are 13 residues in the CDR3. V lost 6 bases to trimming and J lost 7 bases, with 16 bases between them. Germline V gene lookup returns CDR1 MNHEY and CDR2 SVGAGI. CDR3 nucleotide sequence: TGTGCCAGCAGGACCTTACAGGGAAATGAGCAGTACTTC. Its protein product is CASRTLQGNEQYF.

V is TRBV25-1 and J is TRBJ2-7; TRBD1 matches 8 bases. Germline assignment: CDR1 MGHDK and CDR2 SYGVNS. Germline trimming cut 3 bases from V and 5 bases from J; bases unmatched to any gene: 9. CDR3 length equals 15 residues. The CDR3 is CASSDQGTGADEQYF. Written as DNA, the CDR3 is TGTGCCAGCAGTGACCAAGGGACAGGTGCCGACGAGCAGTACTTC.

The chain joins TRBV7-7 to TRBJ2-5; the match to TRBD1 covers 9 bases. The CDR3 contains 16 residues. Per germline, CDR1 SSHAT and CDR2 FNYEAQ (reference sequence). J gave up 5 bases and V 3 bases, and 10 bases lay outside the gene matches. CDR3 coding DNA: TGTGCCAGCAGCTTCGCCGGACAGGGGACGGGGGAGACCCAGTACTTC. This encodes CASSFAGQGTGETQYF.